The present T cell receptor beta chain was sequenced within a study of T cell changes during pregnancy in multiple sclerosis. TCRdb keeps only in-frame clones here, not all; method: immunoSEQ multiplex PCR. The sample records around 45,000 clones, roughly nine tenths being singletons. V was shortened by 7 bases and J by 0 bases, with 9 bases between the two germline ends. The CDR3 totals 13 residues. CDR1 and CDR2 from the germline V gene are MDHEN and SYDVKM. The receptor's source is a female donor with multiple sclerosis, enrolled in a pregnancy study. The gene calls are TRBV28 and TRBJ1-1; D gene uncertain. Sequencing was performed on CD8+ T cells from peripheral blood mononuclear cells, taken in the second trimester of pregnancy. CDR3 sequence: CASIPVMNTEAFF. CDR3 nucleotide sequence: TGTGCCAGCATTCCGGTGATGAACACTGAAGCTTTCTTT.